These 4 T cell receptor beta chains share one sample of origin, sequenced in a study of control samples from healthy donors and cancer patients. Generated by immunoSEQ multiplex PCR, the TCRdb table keeps only in-frame clones and is missing some. The repertoire holds over 120,000 clones, with about 93% as singletons. Material: PBMCs. These receptors originate from a man aged 60-69 years with colorectal cancer.

The DNA of the CDR3 is TGTGCCAGCCACGGCCGGGGGCAGCCCCAGCATTTT. Translated, it gives CASHGRGQPQHF. The rearrangement joins TRBV19 to TRBJ1-5; possible D gene TRBD1, 5 bases. The CDR3 has 12 amino acids. Germline-derived CDR1 and CDR2 are LNHDA and SQIVND (reference sequence). V lost 9 bases, J lost 7 bases, and 13 bases lay in between.

The chain joins TRBV5-1 to TRBJ1-1; TRBD1 agrees at 9 bases. V shed 4 bases and J 8 bases; nucleotides not matched to a gene: 9. The CDR3 has 14 amino acids. Germline assignment: CDR1 SGHRS and CDR2 YFSETQ. CDR3 in DNA: TGCGCCAGCAGCCCGATACAGGGGGCAACGGAAGCTTTCTTT. It translates to CASSPIQGATEAFF.

The J gene is TRBJ1-5, the V gene TRBV27, with unresolved D. CDR3 length: 13 amino acids. Trimming took off 0 bases at V and 6 bases at J, with 6 bases between the two ends. Germline lookup yields CDR1 MNHEY and CDR2 SMNVEV (reference sequence). The DNA of the CDR3 is TGTGCCAGCAGTTTATCCTGGATTCAGCCCCAGCATTTT. Translated, it gives CASSLSWIQPQHF.

The chain has TRBV27 and TRBJ1-2; possibly TRBD1 for D (5 bases). V lost 7 bases and J lost 2, with 17 bases in between. The CDR3 length is 15 residues. Germline loops: CDR1 MNHEY, CDR2 SMNVEV (reference sequence). CDR3 sequence reads: CASNPGPGINYGYTF. DNA for the CDR3: TGTGCCAGCAACCCGGGACCGGGCATAAACTATGGCTACACCTTC.